This T cell receptor beta chain was captured in a study of blood T cells in healthy people across ages. The length of the CDR3 is 16 residues. The germline V gene has CDR1 SEHNR and CDR2 FQNEAQ (reference sequence). The trim removed 2 bases at V and 2 bases at J, leaving 6 bases unmatched. Then a second PCR, running about 7 to 11 cycles, was carried out with a sample-barcoded 5' primer and a J-beta primer mix. Each CDR3 protein gets one entry after TCRdb re-called the 5' RACE reads with MiXCR. The sample carries about 1,800,000 distinct CDR3 sequences, 28% recorded once. This clonotype was picked up a small number of times.

The clonotype was recovered from a woman between 25 and 40 years old in good health. The sequencing sample was made of blood. The J gene is TRBJ1-2, the V gene TRBV7-9; TRBD1 agrees at 9 bases. The CDR3 DNA reads TGTGCCAGCAGCTTACGTCCCGGGACAGGGAACTATGGCTACACCTTC. Amino acids: CASSLRPGTGNYGYTF.